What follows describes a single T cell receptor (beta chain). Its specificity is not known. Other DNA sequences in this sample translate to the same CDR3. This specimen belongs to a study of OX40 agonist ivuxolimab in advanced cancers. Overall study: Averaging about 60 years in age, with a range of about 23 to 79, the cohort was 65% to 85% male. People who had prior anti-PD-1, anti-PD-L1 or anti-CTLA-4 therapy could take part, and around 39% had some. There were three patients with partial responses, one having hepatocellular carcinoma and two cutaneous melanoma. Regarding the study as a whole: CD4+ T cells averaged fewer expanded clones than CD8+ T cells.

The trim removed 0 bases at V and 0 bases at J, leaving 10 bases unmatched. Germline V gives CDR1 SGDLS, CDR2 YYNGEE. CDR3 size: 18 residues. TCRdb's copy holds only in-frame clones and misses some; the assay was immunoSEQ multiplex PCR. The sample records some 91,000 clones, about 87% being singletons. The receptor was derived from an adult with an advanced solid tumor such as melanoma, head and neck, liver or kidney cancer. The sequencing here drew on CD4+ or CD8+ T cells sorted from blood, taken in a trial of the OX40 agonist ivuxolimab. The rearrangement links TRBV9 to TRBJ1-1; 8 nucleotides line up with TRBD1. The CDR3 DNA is TGTGCCAGCAGCGTAGGTTCGGGGACAGGAGCGATGAACACTGAAGCTTTCTTT. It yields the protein CASSVGSGTGAMNTEAFF.